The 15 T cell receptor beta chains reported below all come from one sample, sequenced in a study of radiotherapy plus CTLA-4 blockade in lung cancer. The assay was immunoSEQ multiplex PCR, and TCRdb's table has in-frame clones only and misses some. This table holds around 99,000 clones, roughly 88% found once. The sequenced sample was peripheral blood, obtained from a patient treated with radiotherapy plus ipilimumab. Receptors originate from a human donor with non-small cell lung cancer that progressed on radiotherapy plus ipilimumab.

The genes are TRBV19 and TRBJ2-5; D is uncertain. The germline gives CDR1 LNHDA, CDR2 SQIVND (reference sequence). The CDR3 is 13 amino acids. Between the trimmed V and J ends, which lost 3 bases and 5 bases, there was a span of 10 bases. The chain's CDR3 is CASSMGTWETQYF. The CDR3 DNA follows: TGTGCCAGTAGTATGGGCACTTGGGAGACCCAGTACTTC.

CDR3: CASSLVGVQGNTGELFF. The CDR3 nucleotides are TGTGCCAGCAGCTTGGTAGGCGTTCAGGGGAACACCGGGGAGCTGTTTTTT. This rearrangement joins TRBV5-6 to TRBJ2-2; D may be TRBD1 (5 bases). The CDR3 sequence is 17 residues long. Germline CDR1 and CDR2: SGHDT and YYEEEE. V dropped 0 bases and J dropped 1 base, with 13 bases sitting between them.

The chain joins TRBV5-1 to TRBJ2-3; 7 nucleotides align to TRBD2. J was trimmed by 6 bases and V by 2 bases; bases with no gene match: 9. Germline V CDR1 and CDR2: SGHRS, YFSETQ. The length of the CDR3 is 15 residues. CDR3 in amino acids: CASSFQGGSLDTQYF. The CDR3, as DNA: TGCGCCAGCAGCTTTCAGGGCGGGAGTTTGGATACGCAGTATTTT.

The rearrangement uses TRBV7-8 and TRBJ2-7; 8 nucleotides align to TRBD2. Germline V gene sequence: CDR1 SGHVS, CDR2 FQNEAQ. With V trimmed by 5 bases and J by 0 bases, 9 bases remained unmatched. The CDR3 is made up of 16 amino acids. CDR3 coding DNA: TGTGCCAGCAGCGGAAAGACTAGCGCTAGCTCCTACGAGCAGTACTTC. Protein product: CASSGKTSASSYEQYF.

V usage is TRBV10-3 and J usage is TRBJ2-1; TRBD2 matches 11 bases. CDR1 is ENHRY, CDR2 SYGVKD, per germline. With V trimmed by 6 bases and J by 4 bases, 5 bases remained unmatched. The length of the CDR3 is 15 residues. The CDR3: CAISPTSGGYNEQFF. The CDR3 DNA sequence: TGTGCCATCAGCCCAACTAGCGGGGGATACAATGAGCAGTTCTTC.

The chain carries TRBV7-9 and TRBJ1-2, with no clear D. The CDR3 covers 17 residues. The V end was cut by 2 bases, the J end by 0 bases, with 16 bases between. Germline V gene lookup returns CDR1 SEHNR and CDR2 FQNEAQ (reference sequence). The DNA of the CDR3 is TGTGCCAGCAGCTTACCCACGGTGGCCGGGGCTAACTATGGCTACACCTTC. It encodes CASSLPTVAGANYGYTF. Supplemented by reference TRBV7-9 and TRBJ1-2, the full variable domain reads DTGVSQNPRHKITKRGQNVTFRCDPISEHNRLYWYRQTLGQGPEFLTYFQNEAQLEKSRLLSDRFSAERPKGSFSTLEIQRTEQGDSAMYLCASSLPTVAGANYGYTFGSGTRLTVV.

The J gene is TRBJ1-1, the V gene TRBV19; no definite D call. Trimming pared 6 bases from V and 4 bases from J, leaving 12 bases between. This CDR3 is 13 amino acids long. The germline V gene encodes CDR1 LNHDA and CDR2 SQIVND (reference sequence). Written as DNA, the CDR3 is TGTGCCAGTAGACCAAGTGGCGGCACTGAAGCTTTCTTT. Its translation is CASRPSGGTEAFF.

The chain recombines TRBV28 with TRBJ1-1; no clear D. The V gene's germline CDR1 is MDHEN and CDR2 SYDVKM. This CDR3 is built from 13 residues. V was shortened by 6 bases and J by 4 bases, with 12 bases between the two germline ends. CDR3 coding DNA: TGTGCCAGCAGCGGAGGTCGGGGCACTGAAGCTTTCTTT. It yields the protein CASSGGRGTEAFF.

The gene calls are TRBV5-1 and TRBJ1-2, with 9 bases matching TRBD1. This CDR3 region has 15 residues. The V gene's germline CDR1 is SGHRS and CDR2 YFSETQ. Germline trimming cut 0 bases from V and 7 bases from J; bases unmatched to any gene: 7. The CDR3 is CASSLGGTGNLGYTF. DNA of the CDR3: TGCGCCAGCAGCTTGGGGGGGACAGGGAACCTTGGCTACACCTTC.

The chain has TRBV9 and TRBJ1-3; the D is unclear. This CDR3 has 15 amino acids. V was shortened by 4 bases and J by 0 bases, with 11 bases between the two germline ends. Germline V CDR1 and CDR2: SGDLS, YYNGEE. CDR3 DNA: TGTGCCAGCAGCCCGCGGACGTCCTCTGGAAACACCATATATTTT. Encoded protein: CASSPRTSSGNTIYF. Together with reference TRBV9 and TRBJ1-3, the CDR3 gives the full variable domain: DSGVTQTPKHLITATGQRVTLRCSPRSGDLSVYWYQQSLDQGLQFLIQYYNGEERAKGNILERFSAQQFPDLHSELNLSSLELGDSALYFCASSPRTSSGNTIYFGEGSWLTVV.

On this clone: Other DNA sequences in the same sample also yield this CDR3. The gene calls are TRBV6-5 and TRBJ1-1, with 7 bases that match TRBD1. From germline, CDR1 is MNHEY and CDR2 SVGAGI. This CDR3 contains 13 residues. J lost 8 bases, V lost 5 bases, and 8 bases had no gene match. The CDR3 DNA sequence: TGTGCCAGCAGTCTTACAGGGGCCACCGAAGCTTTCTTT. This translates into CASSLTGATEAFF.

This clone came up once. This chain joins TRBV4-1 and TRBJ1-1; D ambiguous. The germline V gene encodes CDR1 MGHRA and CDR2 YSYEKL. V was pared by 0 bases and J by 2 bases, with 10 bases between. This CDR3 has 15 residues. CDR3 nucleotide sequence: TGCGCCAGCAGCCAAGAGGGCAGCCTAAACACTGAAGCTTTCTTT. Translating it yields CASSQEGSLNTEAFF.

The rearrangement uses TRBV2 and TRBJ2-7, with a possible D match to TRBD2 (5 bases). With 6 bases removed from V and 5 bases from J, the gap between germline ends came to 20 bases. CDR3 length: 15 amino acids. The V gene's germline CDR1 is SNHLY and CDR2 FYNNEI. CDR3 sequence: CASRFGNLERNEQYF. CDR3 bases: TGTGCCAGCAGATTCGGGAACCTGGAGAGGAACGAGCAGTACTTC.

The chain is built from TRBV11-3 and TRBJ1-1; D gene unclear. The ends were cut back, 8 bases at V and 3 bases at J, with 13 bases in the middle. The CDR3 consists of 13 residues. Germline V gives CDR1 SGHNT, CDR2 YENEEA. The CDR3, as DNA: TGTGCCAGCCGAAAGGGCGTTGACACTGAAGCTTTCTTT. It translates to CASRKGVDTEAFF.

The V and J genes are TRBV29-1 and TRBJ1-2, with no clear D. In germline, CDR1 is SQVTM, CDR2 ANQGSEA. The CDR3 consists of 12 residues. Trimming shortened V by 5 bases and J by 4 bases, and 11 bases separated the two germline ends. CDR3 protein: CSVYVGSYGYTF. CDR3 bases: TGCAGCGTTTATGTTGGCAGCTATGGCTACACCTTC.